The 21 T cell receptor beta chains reported below all come from one sample, sequenced in a study of cytomegalovirus exposure and HLA in healthy donors. Amplification used 60 Vbeta primers and 13 Jbeta primers. Sequenced by immunoSEQ multiplex PCR; TCRdb stores in-frame clones only, minus some. The table lists about 57,000 clones, 70% to 85% of them singletons. The specimen was PBMCs. Receptors originate from a woman aged 25 to 39 in good health and CMV-seronegative.

DNA of the CDR3: TGTGCCACCAGCTGGGCACAGGAAAACACCGGGGAGCTGTTTTTT. Translation: CATSWAQENTGELFF. V usage is TRBV15 and J usage is TRBJ2-2, with D perhaps matching TRBD1 (5 bases). Germline CDR1 reads LNHNV; CDR2 reads YYDKDF (reference sequence). V was pared by 5 bases and J by 2 bases, with 12 bases between. The CDR3 extends over 15 amino acids.

The rearrangement links TRBV27 to TRBJ2-2; TRBD1 aligns across 10 bases. CDR3 length: 15 amino acids. Germline assignment: CDR1 MNHEY and CDR2 SMNVEV (reference sequence). V shed 5 bases, J shed 4 bases, and the junction held 4 bases outside the gene matches. CDR3 DNA: TGTGCCAGCAGTACTCGACAGGGGGCCACCGGGGAGCTGTTTTTT. Its translation: CASSTRQGATGELFF.

The chain employs TRBV7-2 and TRBJ2-3, with 7 bases fitting TRBD2. Trimming removed 0 bases from V and 6 bases from J; junction bases left unmatched: 6. CDR1 and CDR2 (germline): SGHTA, FQGNSA. The CDR3 runs 15 residues. CDR3 region: CASSLAGLGGDTQYF. The CDR3 DNA reads TGTGCCAGCAGCTTAGCGGGACTGGGAGGGGATACGCAGTATTTT. Complete variable domain (other parts from reference TRBV7-2 and TRBJ2-3): GAGVSQSPSNKVTEKGKDVELRCDPISGHTALYWYRQSLGQGLEFLIYFQGNSAPDKSGLPSDRFSAERTGGSVSTLTIQRTQQEDSAVYLCASSLAGLGGDTQYFGPGTRLTVL.

The V call is TRBV6-6, the J call TRBJ1-5; TRBD1 matches 10 bases. In germline, CDR1 is MNHNY, CDR2 SVGAGI (reference sequence). The CDR3 length is 15 residues. Trimming removed 8 bases from V and 4 bases from J; junction bases left unmatched: 8. CDR3 bases: TGTGCCAGCGGCATACCGGGACAGGGGAATCAGCCCCAGCATTTT. The encoded protein is CASGIPGQGNQPQHF.

This clone was seen only a few times. The chain employs TRBV5-1 and TRBJ1-2; 10 nucleotides line up with TRBD1. Germline V gene lookup returns CDR1 SGHRS and CDR2 YFSETQ. The CDR3 has 15 residues. With 3 bases clipped from V and 3 bases from J, the junction kept 5 bases outside the gene matches. Here the CDR3 DNA reads TGCGCCAGCAGCTCGGGACAGGGGACGCACTATGGCTACACCTTC. It translates to CASSSGQGTHYGYTF. Full variable domain (missing parts from reference TRBV5-1 and TRBJ1-2): KAGVTQTPRYLIKTRGQQVTLSCSPISGHRSVSWYQQTPGQGLQFLFEYFSETQRNKGNFPGRFSGRQFSNSRSEMNVSTLELGDSALYLCASSSGQGTHYGYTFGSGTRLTVV.

The chain is built from TRBV4-1 and TRBJ1-1; TRBD1 is a possible D gene (6 bases). The V gene's germline CDR1 is MGHRA and CDR2 YSYEKL. Trimming removed 0 bases at V and 9 bases at J, with 17 bases between. The CDR3 spans 15 residues. Written as DNA, the CDR3 is TGCGCCAGCAGCCAAGAGGTGACGGGGGGCGCGCAAGCTTTCTTT. This translates into CASSQEVTGGAQAFF.

The V call is TRBV5-1, the J call TRBJ2-3; D might be TRBD2 (6 bases). The germline V and J ends were trimmed by 0 bases and 4 bases, with 9 bases remaining between them. The CDR3 spans 14 residues. Germline V CDR1 and CDR2: SGHRS, YFSETQ. CDR3 residues: CASSLEGEADTQYF. CDR3 DNA sequence: TGCGCCAGCAGCTTGGAAGGGGAGGCAGATACGCAGTATTTT.

V and J are TRBV4-1 and TRBJ1-2, with D uncertain. Germline CDR1 reads MGHRA; CDR2 reads YSYEKL. The CDR3 is 15 residues long. The germline V and J ends were trimmed by 0 bases and 4 bases, with 12 bases remaining between them. In DNA, the CDR3 is TGCGCCAGCAGCCAAGACCCGGGTCCGACCTATGGCTACACCTTC. Translated, it gives CASSQDPGPTYGYTF.

This clone appeared a few times. The chain joins TRBV4-2 to TRBJ2-3, with D perhaps TRBD2 (6 bases). Trimming removed 3 bases at V and 2 bases at J, with 12 bases between. CDR1 and CDR2 (germline): LGHNA, YNFKEQ. This CDR3 has 15 amino acids. DNA for the CDR3: TGTGCCAGCAGCCAGGAGGGGTACTCCACAGATACGCAGTATTTT. Protein sequence: CASSQEGYSTDTQYF.

The chain carries TRBV4-1 and TRBJ2-3; D not certain. Germline V lookup: CDR1 MGHRA, CDR2 YSYEKL. The V end was cut by 0 bases, the J end by 5 bases, with 12 bases between. The CDR3 is made up of 15 amino acids. The CDR3 DNA reads TGCGCCAGCAGCCAAGATCGAGTCCTCGAAGATACGCAGTATTTT. Its translation is CASSQDRVLEDTQYF.

The genes are TRBV4-3 and TRBJ1-5, with a weak D call TRBD1 (5 bases). CDR1 LGHNA and CDR2 YSLEER come from the germline V gene. The V end lost 0 bases, the J end lost 7 bases, and 7 bases lay between the germline ends. The CDR3 is 13 amino acids. The CDR3 is CASSQDQGQPQHF. The CDR3 DNA follows: TGCGCCAGCAGCCAAGATCAGGGACAGCCCCAGCATTTT.

V is TRBV7-2 and J is TRBJ1-2, with D perhaps matching TRBD1 (6 bases). V was clipped by 5 bases and J by 3 bases, with 22 bases between them. The germline gives CDR1 SGHTA, CDR2 FQGNSA. This CDR3 region has 17 residues. The CDR3 reads CASSKTGLEVGDYGYTF. The CDR3 nucleotides read TGTGCCAGCAGCAAAACAGGGCTTGAAGTGGGGGACTATGGCTACACCTTC. The variable domain in full, with the rest retrieved from reference TRBV7-2 and TRBJ1-2, is GAGVSQSPSNKVTEKGKDVELRCDPISGHTALYWYRQSLGQGLEFLIYFQGNSAPDKSGLPSDRFSAERTGGSVSTLTIQRTQQEDSAVYLCASSKTGLEVGDYGYTFGSGTRLTVV.

The genes are TRBV7-6 and TRBJ1-3; D unresolved. V was clipped by 2 bases and J by 0 bases, with 11 bases between them. CDR1 is SGHVS, CDR2 FNYEAQ, per germline. This CDR3 has 16 amino acids. The CDR3 loop is CASSLYPLSSGNTIYF. In DNA, the CDR3 is TGTGCCAGCAGCTTATACCCGCTGAGCTCTGGAAACACCATATATTTT.

The J gene is TRBJ2-3, the V gene TRBV6-1, with TRBD2 matching over 9 bases. The CDR3 length is 15 residues. Germline assignment: CDR1 MNHNS and CDR2 SASEGT. Trimming cost V 6 bases and J 3 bases; bases outside gene matches: 7. CDR3 sequence: CASSSRAGGTDTQYF. CDR3 in DNA: TGTGCCAGCAGCTCCAGGGCGGGAGGGACAGATACGCAGTATTTT.

The CDR3 loop is CASSDTFNNEQFF. DNA of the CDR3: TGTGCCAGCAGCGACACGTTCAACAATGAGCAGTTCTTC. The chain employs TRBV27 and TRBJ2-1; D gene unclear. The V gene lost 6 bases and the J gene lost 5 bases, with 11 bases spanning the gap. CDR3 length equals 13 residues. CDR1 and CDR2 (germline): MNHEY, SMNVEV (reference sequence).

This clone was found a few times. The chain employs TRBV7-6 and TRBJ2-2; D is unclear. The CDR3 sequence is 16 residues long. Germline CDR1 reads SGHVS; CDR2 reads FNYEAQ. V lost 5 bases to trimming and J lost 0 bases, with 13 bases between them. This chain's CDR3 is CASSLVVSSNTGELFF. In nucleotides, the CDR3 is TGTGCCAGCAGCCTAGTCGTGAGCTCGAACACCGGGGAGCTGTTTTTT.

This rearrangement joins TRBV5-8 to TRBJ2-1; 9 bases are a match to TRBD2. This CDR3 has 17 amino acids. The germline V gene has CDR1 SGHTS and CDR2 YDEGEE. Trimming at V came to 0 bases and at J to 4 bases, leaving 8 bases not matched to a gene. CDR3 region: CASSLAVGTSLYNEQFF. The CDR3 coding sequence is TGTGCCAGCAGCTTGGCCGTGGGGACTAGCCTGTACAATGAGCAGTTCTTC.

J is TRBJ1-5 and V is TRBV19; D gene ambiguous. CDR1 is LNHDA and CDR2 is SQIVND in the germline V gene (reference sequence). The CDR3 extends over 13 amino acids. V was pared by 2 bases and J by 6 bases, with 8 bases between. CDR3 nucleotides: TGTGCCAGTAGTATATATCCCCGTCAGCCCCAGCATTTT. Amino acids: CASSIYPRQPQHF.

The rearrangement links TRBV5-1 to TRBJ1-4; D not certain. This CDR3 region has 15 residues. Deletions cut 4 bases from V and 0 bases from J, with 10 bases between. The germline V gene encodes CDR1 SGHRS and CDR2 YFSETQ. CDR3 loop: CASSQAGTTNEKLFF. Here the CDR3 DNA reads TGCGCCAGCAGCCAGGCGGGGACAACTAATGAAAAACTGTTTTTT.

This clone was detected a few times. The chain links TRBV6-5 to TRBJ1-1; D may be TRBD1 (5 bases). The CDR3 is 15 amino acids. Looked up from germline, CDR1 is MNHEY and CDR2 is SVGAGI. V lost 4 bases and J lost 3, with 15 bases in between. The DNA of the CDR3 is TGTGCCAGCAGTTCCCTAGTTGGGGCGCACACTGAAGCTTTCTTT. Amino acids: CASSSLVGAHTEAFF.

This chain connects TRBV6-1 to TRBJ2-1, with 10 positions matching TRBD2. J was trimmed by 7 bases and V by 6 bases; bases with no gene match: 6. Germline-derived CDR1 and CDR2 are MNHNS and SASEGT. The CDR3 has 14 residues. The CDR3 loop reads CASRRLAGANEQFF. CDR3 sequence (DNA): TGTGCCAGCAGGAGGCTAGCGGGGGCGAATGAGCAGTTCTTC.